This TCR beta chain is drawn from a study of identical twins. Study-level points and caveats: Beta out-of-frame sequences showed weaker excess twin sharing.

Unique molecular identifiers were present on cDNA, and template switching added a universal primer site. One entry per CDR3 protein results from TCRdb running MiXCR on the 5' RACE reads. Of under 350,000 distinct CDR3 sequences in the sample, 8% to 9.5% are singletons; the top ten hold under 7.5%. The CDR3 runs 16 residues. Germline V gene data show CDR1 as DFQATT and CDR2 as SNEGSKA (reference sequence). V lost 2 bases and J lost 1, with 17 bases in between. This clonotype was counted between two and nine times. The antigen is not known. The same data also went into a second study, on yellow fever vaccine responses in identical twins.

Sequenced: CD8+ T cells sorted from blood. V is TRBV20-1 and J is TRBJ1-1, with D unclear. This receptor was identified in a woman younger than 35 in good health. This CDR3 reads CSARRRPRRWNTEAFF. The CDR3 region has the DNA TGCAGTGCTAGACGTCGACCGAGACGGTGGAACACTGAAGCTTTCTTT.